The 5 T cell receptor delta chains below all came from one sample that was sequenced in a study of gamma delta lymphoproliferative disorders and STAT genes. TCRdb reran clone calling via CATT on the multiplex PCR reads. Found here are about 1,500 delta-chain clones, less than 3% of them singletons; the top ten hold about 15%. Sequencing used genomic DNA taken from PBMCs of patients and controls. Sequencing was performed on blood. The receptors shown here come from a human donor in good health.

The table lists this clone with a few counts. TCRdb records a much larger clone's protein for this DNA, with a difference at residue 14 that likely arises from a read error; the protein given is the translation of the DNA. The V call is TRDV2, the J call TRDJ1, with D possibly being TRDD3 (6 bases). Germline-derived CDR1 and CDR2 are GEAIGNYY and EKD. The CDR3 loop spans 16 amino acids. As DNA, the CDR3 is TGTGCCTGTGACGCCTTGACGGGGGGAGACACCGATAAATTCATCTTT. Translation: CACDALTGGDTDKFIF.

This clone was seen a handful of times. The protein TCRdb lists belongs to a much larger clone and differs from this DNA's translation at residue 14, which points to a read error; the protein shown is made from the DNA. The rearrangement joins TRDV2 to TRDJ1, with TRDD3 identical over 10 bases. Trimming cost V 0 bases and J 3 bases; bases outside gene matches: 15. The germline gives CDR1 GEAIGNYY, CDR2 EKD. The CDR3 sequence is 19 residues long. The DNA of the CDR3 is TGTGCCTGTGACACCGTCCCCTTGGGGGATACAAAGGTGGCCGATAAACTCATCTTT. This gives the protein CACDTVPLGDTKVADKLIF.

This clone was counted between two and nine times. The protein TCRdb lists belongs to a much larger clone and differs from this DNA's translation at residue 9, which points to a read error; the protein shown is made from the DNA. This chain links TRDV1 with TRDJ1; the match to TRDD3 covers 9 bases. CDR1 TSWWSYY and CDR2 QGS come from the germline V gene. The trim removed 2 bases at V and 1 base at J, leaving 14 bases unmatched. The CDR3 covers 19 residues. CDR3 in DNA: TGTGCTCTTGGGGAATCCCGAGGCCGGGGGATACAAGGCACCGATAAACTCATCTTT. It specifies CALGESRGRGIQGTDKLIF.

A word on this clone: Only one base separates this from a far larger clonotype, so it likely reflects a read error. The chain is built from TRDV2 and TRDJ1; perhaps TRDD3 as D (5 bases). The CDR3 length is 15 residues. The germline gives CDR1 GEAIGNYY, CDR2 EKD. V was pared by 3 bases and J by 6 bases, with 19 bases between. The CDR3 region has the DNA TGTGCCTGTGACGCCGTCGGGGGTCCCTCCTATAAACTCATCTTT. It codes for CACDAVGGPSYKLIF.

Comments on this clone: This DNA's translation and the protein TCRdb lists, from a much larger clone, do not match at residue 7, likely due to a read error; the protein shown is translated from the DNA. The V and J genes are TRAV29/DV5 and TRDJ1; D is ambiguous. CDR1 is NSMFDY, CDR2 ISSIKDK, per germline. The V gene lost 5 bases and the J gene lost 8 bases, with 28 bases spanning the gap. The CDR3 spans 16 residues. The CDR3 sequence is CAAPTRSPYFSPKLIF. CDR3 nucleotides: TGTGCAGCCCCGACTAGGAGTCCGTATTTTTCCCCAAAACTCATCTTT.